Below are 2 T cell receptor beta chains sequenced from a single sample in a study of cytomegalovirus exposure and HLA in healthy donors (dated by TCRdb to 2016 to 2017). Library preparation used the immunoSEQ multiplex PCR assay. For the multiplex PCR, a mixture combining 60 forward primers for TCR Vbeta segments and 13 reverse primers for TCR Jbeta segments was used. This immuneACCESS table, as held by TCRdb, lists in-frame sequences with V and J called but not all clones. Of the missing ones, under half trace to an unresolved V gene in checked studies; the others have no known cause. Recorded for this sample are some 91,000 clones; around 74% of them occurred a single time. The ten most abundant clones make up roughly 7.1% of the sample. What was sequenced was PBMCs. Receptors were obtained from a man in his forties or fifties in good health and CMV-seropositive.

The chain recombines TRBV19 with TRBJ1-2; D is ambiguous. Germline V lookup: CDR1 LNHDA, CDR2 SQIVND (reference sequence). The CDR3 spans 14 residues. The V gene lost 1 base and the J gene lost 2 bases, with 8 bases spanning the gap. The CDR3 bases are TGTGCCAGTAGTATAGGTGGCGGGAACTATGGCTACACCTTC. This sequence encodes CASSIGGGNYGYTF.

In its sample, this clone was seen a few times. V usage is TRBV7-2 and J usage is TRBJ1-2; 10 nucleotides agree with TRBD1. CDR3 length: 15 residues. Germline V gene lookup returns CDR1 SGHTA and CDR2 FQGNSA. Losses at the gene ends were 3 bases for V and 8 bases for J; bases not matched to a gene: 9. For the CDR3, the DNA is TGTGCCAGCAGCTTCGGGGGGGGACAGGGGCAGGGCTACACCTTC. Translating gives CASSFGGGQGQGYTF.